These 27 T cell receptor beta chains came from one sample sequenced in a study of CD8 T cells in ankylosing spondylitis. For these TCRs, the target antigens are not known. Study results and caveats: What appeared characteristic of ankylosing spondylitis blood was a TCR beta motif of several highly homologous variants.

TCRdb re-derived calls from the 5' RACE reads in MiXCR, one entry per CDR3 protein. This table holds some 220,000 distinct CDR3 sequences, approximately 7.4% found once. The sample comprised blood, either unsorted or a sorted T cell fraction (not recorded which). All receptors derive from a male donor with ankylosing spondylitis.

In this sample, this clonotype turned up many times. The chain has TRBV27 and TRBJ2-1; D not certain. The V and J ends lost 0 bases and 6 bases respectively, with 9 bases between them. CDR1 is MNHEY, CDR2 SMNVEV, per germline (reference sequence). The CDR3 consists of 14 residues. The CDR3 loop reads CASSLSNESNEQFF. In DNA, the CDR3 is TGTGCCAGCAGTTTATCGAACGAGAGCAATGAGCAGTTCTTC.

This chain links TRBV12-3 or TRBV12-4 with TRBJ2-7; the D is unclear. Trimming stripped 3 bases from V and 0 bases from J, with 12 bases between. The CDR3 totals 15 residues. The CDR3 DNA follows: TGTGCCAGCAGTTTCGCGCAAATCAGCTCCTACGAGCAGTACTTC. Protein product: CASSFAQISSYEQYF.

This clonotype was picked up many times. The chain's CDR3 is CATSREGLAAEQFF. CDR3 nucleotides: TGTGCCACCAGCAGAGAGGGACTAGCGGCTGAGCAGTTCTTC. The V gene is TRBV15, the J gene TRBJ2-1, with 11 bases fitting TRBD2. CDR3 length equals 14 residues. J gave up 9 bases and V 0 bases, and 1 base lay outside the gene matches. From germline, CDR1 is LNHNV and CDR2 YYDKDF (reference sequence).

This clonotype was found many times. CDR3 sequence: CSASLLRELNEQYF. The CDR3 DNA is TGCAGTGCTAGTCTCCTGCGGGAGCTAAACGAGCAGTACTTC. The V call is TRBV20-1, the J call TRBJ2-7; 7 nucleotides match TRBD2. Germline V lookup: CDR1 DFQATT, CDR2 SNEGSKA (reference sequence). The CDR3 runs 14 residues. The trim removed 3 bases at V and 5 bases at J, leaving 10 bases unmatched.

This clonotype was observed many times. V usage is TRBV6-5 and J usage is TRBJ2-1; TRBD2 is a possible D gene (6 bases). There are 16 residues in the CDR3. The germline V gene has CDR1 MNHEY and CDR2 SVGAGI. V lost 0 bases, J lost 7 bases, and 16 bases lay in between. This chain's CDR3 is CASSYSMWRGSNEQFF. The DNA for the CDR3 is TGTGCCAGCAGTTACTCGATGTGGAGGGGATCTAATGAGCAGTTCTTC.

V usage is TRBV11-2 and J usage is TRBJ2-7; 12 bases are shared with TRBD1. Unmatched junction bases numbered 6, after V lost 5 bases and J lost 4 bases. Germline V gene sequence: CDR1 SGHAT, CDR2 FQNNGV. The CDR3 runs 15 residues. CDR3 sequence: CASSIPGQGAYEQYF. CDR3 DNA: TGTGCCAGCAGCATCCCGGGACAGGGGGCGTACGAGCAGTACTTC.

In this sample, this clonotype turned up many times. The chain is built from TRBV27 and TRBJ1-6; 7 bases line up with TRBD1. V shed 5 bases and J 7 bases; nucleotides not matched to a gene: 5. CDR1 and CDR2 (germline): MNHEY, SMNVEV (reference sequence). The CDR3 extends over 14 amino acids. The CDR3 DNA is TGTGCCAGCAGTCACGGGACAGTGAATTCACCCCTCCACTTT. It codes for CASSHGTVNSPLHF.

This clonotype was seen more than once but under ten times. The chain links TRBV30 to TRBJ2-5, with 7 nucleotides matching TRBD1. CDR1 and CDR2 (germline): GTSNPN, SVGIG (reference sequence). CDR3 length equals 15 residues. After removal of 4 bases from V and 5 bases from J, the junction contained 13 bases not matched to a gene. The CDR3 is CAWKTGATPRETQYF. CDR3 DNA sequence: TGTGCCTGGAAAACAGGGGCAACCCCCAGGGAGACCCAGTACTTC.

V gene TRBV20-1 combines with J gene TRBJ2-1, with 10 bases lining up with TRBD2. CDR3 length equals 11 residues. Germline loops: CDR1 DFQATT, CDR2 SNEGSKA (reference sequence). The J segment lost 15 bases and the V segment lost 5 bases, leaving 7 bases of the junction unmatched. This chain's CDR3 is CSARQTSGAFF. The DNA for the CDR3 is TGCAGTGCTCGCCAAACTAGCGGGGCGTTCTTC.

This clonotype was counted only a few times. The chain joins TRBV11-1 to TRBJ2-7, with 7 bases aligning to TRBD1. The CDR3 is made up of 18 amino acids. Germline trimming cut 11 bases from V and 2 bases from J; bases unmatched to any gene: 24. Germline loops: CDR1 SGHAT, CDR2 FQDESV (reference sequence). Here the CDR3 reads CASADGTNAGQAAYEQYF. In DNA, the CDR3 is TGTGCCTCAGCAGACGGTACTAACGCAGGACAGGCGGCCTACGAGCAGTACTTC.

The chain joins TRBV11-2 to TRBJ2-7, with a tentative D call TRBD1 (5 bases). CDR1 and CDR2 (germline): SGHAT, FQNNGV. The V and J ends lost 1 base and 3 bases respectively, with 7 bases between them. The CDR3 sequence is 13 residues long. DNA of the CDR3: TGTGCCAGCAGCTTAGTACAGGACTACGAGCAGTACTTC. It yields the protein CASSLVQDYEQYF.

This clonotype was seen a few times. The chain carries TRBV6-1 and TRBJ2-3; a weak D match, TRBD2 (5 bases). CDR3 length equals 14 residues. The germline gives CDR1 MNHNS, CDR2 SASEGT. Trimming stripped 6 bases from V and 4 bases from J, with 14 bases between. For the CDR3, the DNA is TGTGCCAGCAGGACTGACGGGGATTCAGATACGCAGTATTTT. It specifies CASRTDGDSDTQYF.

This clonotype has a count of ten or more. This chain joins TRBV5-1 and TRBJ1-2, with a tentative D call TRBD1 (5 bases). Trimming left V 0 bases short and J 7 bases short, with 10 bases between. CDR1 is SGHRS and CDR2 is YFSETQ in the germline V gene. The CDR3 loop spans 13 amino acids. The CDR3 sequence is CASSLGGPSGYTF. In DNA, the CDR3 is TGCGCCAGCAGCTTGGGGGGACCCTCTGGCTACACCTTC.

This clonotype was seen at least ten times. V and J are TRBV29-1 and TRBJ1-3; tentatively, D is TRBD1 (5 bases). In germline, CDR1 is SQVTM, CDR2 ANQGSEA. This CDR3 has 17 residues. V lost 0 bases to trimming and J lost 2 bases, with 17 bases between them. CDR3 sequence: CSVEDREGVGAGNTIYF. CDR3 bases: TGCAGCGTTGAAGATCGGGAAGGGGTAGGGGCTGGAAACACCATATATTTT.

This clonotype came up many times. V is TRBV6-5 and J is TRBJ2-7, with a tentative D call TRBD1 (5 bases). V was clipped by 1 base and J by 5 bases, with 15 bases between them. The CDR3 sequence is 15 residues long. Germline V gene sequence: CDR1 MNHEY, CDR2 SVGAGI. In DNA, the CDR3 is TGTGCCAGCAGTTACTTGAGGCAGGGTACCGACGAGCAGTACTTC. It encodes CASSYLRQGTDEQYF.

This clonotype was counted many times. The CDR3 loop reads CASSLTDSETQYF. The CDR3 DNA reads TGTGCCAGCAGTTTGACGGACTCAGAGACCCAGTACTTC. The rearrangement joins TRBV28 to TRBJ2-5; a weak D match, TRBD2 (5 bases). The V end was cut by 3 bases, the J end by 4 bases, with 9 bases between. Germline loops: CDR1 MDHEN, CDR2 SYDVKM. This CDR3 has 13 residues. Full variable domain (outside the CDR3, taken from reference TRBV28 and TRBJ2-5): DVKVTQSSRYLVKRTGEKVFLECVQDMDHENMFWYRQDPGLGLRLIYFSYDVKMKEKGDIPEGYSVSREKKERFSLILESASTNQTSMYLCASSLTDSETQYFGPGTRLLVL.

This chain uses TRBV28 with TRBJ1-2; D unclear. V was trimmed by 4 bases and J by 0 bases, leaving 6 bases between them. This CDR3 is 13 amino acids long. Germline V gene lookup returns CDR1 MDHEN and CDR2 SYDVKM. The CDR3 DNA is TGTGCCAGCAGTTACCGCCCTAACTATGGCTACACCTTC. Amino acid sequence: CASSYRPNYGYTF.

This clonotype occurred many times. Written as DNA, the CDR3 is TGTGCCAGCAGCTTACTCCGACAGCGGGGGTATGAAAAACTGTTTTTT. Amino acid sequence: CASSLLRQRGYEKLFF. The rearrangement joins TRBV7-2 to TRBJ1-4; D might be TRBD1 (5 bases). Trimming cost V 2 bases and J 6 bases, with 16 bases left between them. This CDR3 region has 16 residues. The germline V gene encodes CDR1 SGHTA and CDR2 FQGNSA.

This clonotype was seen repeatedly, ten times or more. This chain connects TRBV29-1 to TRBJ2-2, with TRBD2 matching over 9 bases. Germline V gene sequence: CDR1 SQVTM, CDR2 ANQGSEA. With 1 base clipped from V and 5 bases from J, the junction kept 8 bases outside the gene matches. The CDR3 covers 16 residues. In DNA form, the CDR3 reads TGCAGCGTTGAAGCGGTAGCGGGAGTAGGAACCGGGGAGCTGTTTTTT. Its protein is CSVEAVAGVGTGELFF.

This clonotype appeared many times. As DNA, the CDR3 is TGTGCCAGCAGCTTTGGGGTCCGCTCCTACGAGCAGTACTTC. This translates into CASSFGVRSYEQYF. This chain joins TRBV7-9 and TRBJ2-7; no reliable D call. The CDR3 spans 14 residues. Trimming stripped 3 bases from V and 0 bases from J, with 9 bases between. Per the germline V gene, CDR1 is SEHNR and CDR2 is FQNEAQ (reference sequence).

This clonotype was seen a handful of times. The genes are TRBV19 and TRBJ1-1; a possible D gene is TRBD1 (5 bases). The CDR3 has 12 amino acids. CDR1 and CDR2 (germline): LNHDA, SQIVND (reference sequence). Trimming took 6 bases from V and 3 from J, leaving 8 bases between them. In DNA, the CDR3 is TGTGCCAGTAGCGACAGTTACACTGAAGCTTTCTTT. It yields the protein CASSDSYTEAFF.

This clonotype was seen repeatedly, ten times or more. The gene calls are TRBV9 and TRBJ1-5; D is undetermined. CDR3 length equals 15 residues. Germline CDR1 reads SGDLS; CDR2 reads YYNGEE. The germline V and J ends were trimmed by 0 bases and 4 bases, with 11 bases remaining between them. DNA for the CDR3: TGTGCCAGCAGCGTAGGTGGGATACCGAATCAGCCCCAGCATTTT. Protein product: CASSVGGIPNQPQHF.

This clonotype was detected ten times or more. The gene calls are TRBV20-1 and TRBJ2-3; D possibly corresponds to TRBD2 (5 bases). This CDR3 contains 11 residues. V dropped 8 bases and J dropped 3 bases, with 9 bases sitting between them. Germline V gene lookup returns CDR1 DFQATT and CDR2 SNEGSKA (reference sequence). In nucleotides, the CDR3 is TGCAGTTGCGGGTCGACAGATACGCAGTATTTT. As protein: CSCGSTDTQYF.

Turning to this clonotype: No conserved phenylalanine or tryptophan ends this CDR3, so it is likely a read error. The CDR3 protein is CASSLPLVGSGVGTDTQYI. CDR3 nucleotide sequence: TGTGCAAGCAGTTTACCCTTGGTAGGGTCGGGGGTAGGGACAGATACGCAGTATATT. This chain joins TRBV28 and TRBJ2-3, with TRBD2 as a possible D gene (6 bases). Looked up from germline, CDR1 is MDHEN and CDR2 is SYDVKM. This CDR3 has 19 residues.

On this clonotype itself: At one of its ends the junction is not consistent with the germline gene, which may arise from a read error. The rearrangement joins TRBV20-1 to TRBJ2-3; D not resolved. The CDR3 consists of 15 residues. Per germline, CDR1 DFQATT and CDR2 SNEGSKA (reference sequence). The CDR3 DNA sequence: TGCAGTGCAAGAGGCGAGAATAGGCGTACAGATACGCAGTATTTT. Protein product: CSARGENRRTDTQYF.

This clonotype was picked up many times. The chain employs TRBV2 and TRBJ1-1; D is perhaps TRBD1 (5 bases). The CDR3 runs to 15 residues. V was clipped by 5 bases and J by 5 bases, with 18 bases between them. Germline V gene lookup returns CDR1 SNHLY and CDR2 FYNNEI. DNA of the CDR3: TGTGCCAGCAGTTTGCCCCCCGCAGGGCGGACTGAAGCTTTCTTT. Its translation: CASSLPPAGRTEAFF.

Ten or more counts support this clonotype. The chain uses TRBV12-3 or TRBV12-4 and TRBJ2-7; 7 positions match TRBD2. V dropped 4 bases and J dropped 5; count of bases not matched to a gene: 11. The CDR3 is 15 residues long. The CDR3: CASSYGDREADEQYF. CDR3 coding DNA: TGTGCCAGCAGTTATGGAGACCGGGAGGCGGACGAGCAGTACTTC.